This TCR beta chain derives from a study of cytomegalovirus exposure and HLA in healthy donors. Method: immunoSEQ multiplex PCR; TCRdb's copy keeps in-frame clones and lacks some. This sample has around 140,000 clones; about 94% occur once, and the top ten carry 1.5% to 2%. Whole-study findings and limits: According to a later analysis, TCR clusters from the first cohort tended to co-occur in the roughly 130 validation repertoires. CMV antigen specificity was confirmed in vitro for three CMV-associated chains.

Concerning this clone: The antigen remains unidentified.

Sequencing was carried out using PBMCs. The sequence came from a man aged 18 to 29 in good health and CMV-seropositive.

CDR3 in amino acids: CASSLRTVDRGKGSGNTIYF. DNA for the CDR3: TGTGCCAGCTCACTTAGGACAGTCGACCGGGGCAAAGGCTCTGGAAACACCATATATTTT. The rearrangement uses TRBV18 and TRBJ1-3, with a tentative D call TRBD1 (6 bases). CDR1 KGHSH and CDR2 LQKENI come from the germline V gene. CDR3 size: 20 residues. Trimming removed 4 bases from V and 0 bases from J, with 25 bases in between.